The 23 T cell receptor beta chains below were found in one sample sequenced in a study of blood T cell repertoires in COVID-19. This table comes from immunoSEQ multiplex PCR, and its TCRdb copy is limited to in-frame clones, with some not included. The profile shows 63,000 or so clones, 80% to 85% of them singletons. Sample: peripheral blood. These receptors were collected from a human donor in a cohort sampled during active COVID-19.

The chain has TRBV4-1 and TRBJ2-7, with D unclear. CDR1 MGHRA and CDR2 YSYEKL come from the germline V gene. This CDR3 region has 14 residues. Trimming removed 10 bases from V and 4 bases from J, with 20 bases in between. The CDR3 nucleotides are TGCGCCAACCAGGCATCACGCCGCCTTTACGAGCAGTACTTC. It yields the protein CANQASRRLYEQYF.

This CDR3 is CASSRSGGLTDTQYF. CDR3 nucleotide sequence: TGTGCCAGCAGCCGTAGTGGAGGGCTAACAGATACGCAGTATTTT. V is TRBV6-5 and J is TRBJ2-3, with D possibly TRBD2 on 6 matching bases. Trimming left V 6 bases short and J 3 bases short, with 16 bases between. CDR1 is MNHEY and CDR2 is SVGAGI in the germline V gene. This CDR3 has 15 residues.

Written as DNA, the CDR3 is TGTGCCAGCCACACATCTCGAGGAAACACCATATATTTT. This encodes CASHTSRGNTIYF. V is TRBV19 and J is TRBJ1-3; no definite D call. Trimming cost V 9 bases and J 4 bases, with 13 bases left between them. The CDR3 loop spans 13 amino acids. CDR1 is LNHDA and CDR2 is SQIVND in the germline V gene (reference sequence).

This chain links TRBV6-2 or TRBV6-3 with TRBJ1-2; 7 bases agree with TRBD1. CDR1 is MNHEY, CDR2 SVGEGT, per germline. The V segment lost 2 bases and the J segment 14 bases; nucleotides outside the gene matches: 17. This CDR3 comprises 15 residues. CDR3 coding DNA: TGTGCCAGCAGTTACGCGACAGGGTCTTGGGCGCCTGCGACCTTC. It codes for CASSYATGSWAPATF.

The rearrangement joins TRBV5-1 to TRBJ2-3, with 15 bases matching TRBD2. CDR3 length: 17 residues. CDR1 and CDR2 from the germline V gene are SGHRS and YFSETQ. V was pared by 6 bases and J by 2 bases, with 7 bases of the junction left unmatched. This chain's CDR3 is CASTLGTSGRFTDTQYF. DNA of the CDR3: TGCGCCAGCACCCTAGGGACTAGCGGGAGGTTCACAGATACGCAGTATTTT.

The J gene is TRBJ2-3, the V gene TRBV7-8; perhaps TRBD2 as D (5 bases). The CDR3 contains 14 residues. V lost 3 bases to trimming and J lost 1 base, with 8 bases between them. The V gene's germline CDR1 is SGHVS and CDR2 FQNEAQ. CDR3 in DNA: TGTGCCAGCAGCTTGAGCGGAGGCACAGATACGCAGTATTTT. This translates into CASSLSGGTDTQYF.

The chain joins TRBV6-5 to TRBJ1-3; D possibly corresponds to TRBD1 (6 bases). The CDR3 sequence is 15 residues long. Germline loops: CDR1 MNHEY, CDR2 SVGAGI. V shed 4 bases and J shed 3 bases, with 13 bases lying between them. CDR3: CASSLTGEVGNTIYF. The CDR3 DNA reads as TGTGCCAGCAGTTTGACAGGAGAGGTTGGAAACACCATATATTTT.

For the CDR3, the DNA is TGTGCCAGCAGCCCGCCTAGCGGGAGTCACGATGAGCAGTTCTTC. The encoded protein is CASSPPSGSHDEQFF. J is TRBJ2-1 and V is TRBV5-4, with 10 bases that match TRBD2. The length of the CDR3 is 15 residues. Germline loops: CDR1 SGHNT, CDR2 YYREEE (reference sequence). V lost 4 bases to trimming and J lost 8 bases; unmatched junction nucleotides: 9.

The genes are TRBV7-9 and TRBJ1-2, with 9 bases matching TRBD1. CDR3 length: 12 amino acids. The J segment lost 11 bases and the V segment lost 3 bases, leaving 4 bases of the junction unmatched. CDR1 and CDR2 (germline): SEHNR, FQNEAQ (reference sequence). CDR3 residues: CASSLEGTGYTF. The CDR3 DNA sequence: TGTGCCAGCAGCTTGGAGGGGACAGGGTACACCTTC.

The rearrangement uses TRBV18 and TRBJ1-1, with 8 bases lining up with TRBD1. With V trimmed by 4 bases and J by 0 bases, 4 bases remained unmatched. Germline V gives CDR1 KGHSH, CDR2 LQKENI. CDR3 length: 15 amino acids. The chain's CDR3 is CASSHGTGMNTEAFF. In DNA, the CDR3 is TGTGCCAGCTCACACGGGACAGGAATGAACACTGAAGCTTTCTTT.

The chain uses TRBV28 and TRBJ1-4; perhaps TRBD1 as D (6 bases). Between the trimmed V and J ends, which lost 7 bases and 7 bases, there was a span of 19 bases. The CDR3 is made up of 15 amino acids. Germline values: CDR1 MDHEN, CDR2 SYDVKM. CDR3 sequence reads: CASKPTGGLSEKLFF. The CDR3 nucleotides are TGTGCCAGCAAACCAACGGGGGGCTTAAGTGAAAAACTGTTTTTT.

The V gene is TRBV5-1, the J gene TRBJ2-3; 8 bases map to TRBD1. The CDR3 extends over 15 amino acids. Unmatched junction bases numbered 5, after V lost 5 bases and J lost 0 bases. The germline CDR1 and CDR2 sequences are SGHRS and YFSETQ. DNA of the CDR3: TGCGCCAGCAGGGCGGACAGGGTTAGCACAGATACGCAGTATTTT. Its translation is CASRADRVSTDTQYF.

The rearrangement uses TRBV6-5 and TRBJ1-2, with a weak D call TRBD1 (5 bases). The CDR3 has 16 amino acids. Trimming removed 0 bases at V and 8 bases at J, with 19 bases between. CDR1 and CDR2 from the germline V gene are MNHEY and SVGAGI. The CDR3 region is CASSYSTTGSVGGYTF. CDR3 DNA: TGTGCCAGCAGTTACTCAACCACAGGTTCGGTAGGGGGCTACACCTTC.

The rearrangement joins TRBV5-1 to TRBJ2-5; D may be TRBD1 (7 bases). The CDR3 is 16 residues long. Germline assignment: CDR1 SGHRS and CDR2 YFSETQ. Between the trimmed V and J ends, which lost 2 bases and 5 bases, there was a span of 19 bases. CDR3 DNA sequence: TGCGCCAGCAGCTTCCAGGGGGGAGGCGGTGGCGAGACCCAGTACTTC. Translating it yields CASSFQGGGGGETQYF.

The genes are TRBV30 and TRBJ2-1; 10 bases line up with TRBD2. CDR1 and CDR2 from the germline V gene are GTSNPN and SVGIG (reference sequence). The CDR3 runs 13 residues. V was clipped by 4 bases and J by 7 bases; unmatched bases: 4. CDR3 DNA sequence: TGTGCCTGGACAGCGGGAGGGTTTAATGAGCAGTTCTTC. Translated, it gives CAWTAGGFNEQFF. The entire variable domain, with the rest obtained from reference TRBV30 and TRBJ2-1, is as follows: SQTIHQWPATLVQPVGSPLSLECTVEGTSNPNLYWYRQAAGRGLQLLFYSVGIGQISSEVPQNLSASRPQDRQFILSSKKLLLSDSGFYLCAWTAGGFNEQFFGPGTRLTVL.

V usage is TRBV27 and J usage is TRBJ2-5; 8 bases match TRBD2. Looked up from germline, CDR1 is MNHEY and CDR2 is SMNVEV (reference sequence). The J segment lost 5 bases and the V segment lost 2 bases, leaving 13 bases of the junction unmatched. This CDR3 comprises 17 residues. The CDR3 DNA reads as TGTGCCAGCAGTTTAGGGTTAGCGGGGCGAATGGGGGAGACCCAGTACTTC. Encoded protein: CASSLGLAGRMGETQYF.

V gene TRBV28 combines with J gene TRBJ1-2; D may be TRBD1 (5 bases). Deletions cut 7 bases from V and 8 bases from J, with 17 bases between. Germline V CDR1 and CDR2: MDHEN, SYDVKM. This CDR3 contains 13 residues. The CDR3 DNA reads TGTGCCAGCAAGGGGTCGAGGAGTAGGGGCTACACCTTC. This translates into CASKGSRSRGYTF.

The CDR3 DNA follows: TGCGCCAGCTCTAAGGGACTAGCGGCGACCCACAATGAGCAGTTCTTC. Protein product: CASSKGLAATHNEQFF. The rearrangement links TRBV5-1 to TRBJ2-1; the match to TRBD2 covers 11 bases. V was pared by 7 bases and J by 5 bases, with 11 bases of the junction left unmatched. The CDR3 contains 16 residues. Germline CDR1 SGHRS, CDR2 YFSETQ.

The genes are TRBV6-5 and TRBJ1-1; 7 nucleotides line up with TRBD1. CDR1 is MNHEY, CDR2 SVGAGI, per germline. The V segment lost 6 bases and the J segment 7 bases; nucleotides outside the gene matches: 8. The CDR3 is made up of 13 amino acids. The CDR3 DNA reads TGTGCCAGCAGCGGGACAGCTGAACTTGAAGCTTTCTTT. Protein product: CASSGTAELEAFF.

V usage is TRBV6-2 or TRBV6-3 and J usage is TRBJ1-1; D unclear. The CDR3 is 14 amino acids. Trimming removed 5 bases at V and 4 bases at J, with 14 bases between. Germline V gene sequence: CDR1 MNHEY, CDR2 SVGEGT. The CDR3 region is CASSIEGQITEAFF. For the CDR3, the DNA is TGTGCCAGCAGTATTGAGGGTCAAATCACTGAAGCTTTCTTT.

The V gene is TRBV5-1, the J gene TRBJ2-1; 8 bases fit TRBD2. V shed 0 bases, J shed 7 bases, and the junction held 9 bases outside the gene matches. Germline assignment: CDR1 SGHRS and CDR2 YFSETQ. The CDR3 has 16 residues. CDR3 nucleotide sequence: TGCGCCAGCAGCTTGGGAACTAGCGGAGGGGGGAATGAGCAGTTCTTC. Its translation is CASSLGTSGGGNEQFF. Drawing the rest from reference TRBV5-1 and TRBJ2-1, the complete variable domain is KAGVTQTPRYLIKTRGQQVTLSCSPISGHRSVSWYQQTPGQGLQFLFEYFSETQRNKGNFPGRFSGRQFSNSRSEMNVSTLELGDSALYLCASSLGTSGGGNEQFFGPGTRLTVL.

This clone was detected once. The CDR3 bases are TGTGCCAGCCAATCACGGCGCGGGAGTGGGGATGAGCAGTTCTTC. Translating gives CASQSRRGSGDEQFF. The chain carries TRBV7-8 and TRBJ2-1; 7 nucleotides line up with TRBD2. CDR1 SGHVS and CDR2 FQNEAQ come from the germline V gene. Germline trimming cut 8 bases from V and 8 bases from J; bases unmatched to any gene: 15. This CDR3 spans 15 amino acids.

CDR3 protein: CASSGSGNRETQYF. The CDR3 DNA is TGTGCCAGCTCGGGTAGCGGTAACCGAGAGACCCAGTACTTC. The chain uses TRBV5-4 and TRBJ2-5; a possible D gene is TRBD2 (6 bases). Germline lookup yields CDR1 SGHNT and CDR2 YYREEE (reference sequence). The CDR3 covers 14 residues. The V and J ends lost 7 bases and 4 bases respectively, with 17 bases between them. The whole variable domain, remainder taken from reference TRBV5-4 and TRBJ2-5, is ETGVTQSPTHLIKTRGQQVTLRCSSQSGHNTVSWYQQALGQGPQFIFQYYREEENGRGNFPPRFSGLQFPNYSSELNVNALELDDSALYLCASSGSGNRETQYFGPGTRLLVL.